Described below is a single T cell receptor (beta chain) sequence and its context. Its antigen has not been determined. Per-nucleotide qualities are absent, and no much larger clonotype sits a single base away. These data originate in a study of blood T cells in healthy people across ages (dated by TCRdb to about 2015). Looking at the study overall: Template switching captured roughly one uniquely barcoded TCR beta cDNA molecule per two T cells in model experiments. To track age-related changes in TCR beta repertoire diversity, the study relied on deep sequencing normalized with unique cDNA molecular identifiers. The donors were split into four age groups: young (average roughly 15 years), middle-aged (nearly 40), aged (62) and long-lived (more than 80). To avoid experimental bias, donors of different ages were distributed randomly across sequencing lanes. For two donors (one aged 18 to 29 and one aged 80 or older), the study analyzed two additional independent replicas of 1 million unique cDNA reads from the same blood draw. Study-wide conclusions, independent of this receptor: Compared with the aged group, the long-lived group had more naive CD4+ T cells, fewer expanded clones and increased TCR diversity, suggesting age selection. Because the CMV infection status of the donors was unknown, age-related changes in expanded clonotypes may potentially have been confounded. A strong correlation was found between observed TCR beta diversity and the percentage of naive T cells measured by flow cytometry. Because profiling used bulk unsorted PBMCs, naive and antigen-experienced compartments could not be compared conclusively. Estimates of total diversity from one million sequenced T cells were regarded as lower bounds and underestimates. Observed TCR beta diversity per million T cells fell roughly linearly with age, and a significant reduction was already apparent by age around 44.

Systemically healthy Caucasian individuals from Russia, approximately 39 in total and aged about 6 to 100 years, were included as donors. Around 10 milliliters of peripheral blood were collected from each donor into EDTA-treated Vacutainer tubes. Ficoll-Paque density-gradient centrifugation was used to isolate PBMCs, with at least 6.5 million per sample. Total RNA was extracted from PBMCs with Trizol reagent, with at least 5.5 micrograms obtained per sample. Naive CD45RAhigh/CD27high T cell percentages were measured by flow cytometry on a PBMC aliquot from every donor. Receptor amplification or capture employed 5' RACE. A second PCR of about 7 to 12 cycles was run with a J-beta primer mix and a sample-barcoded 5' primer. A template-switch 5' adaptor carrying 12 random nucleotides introduced a unique molecular identifier onto each TCR beta cDNA molecule. Each sample yielded at least 3 million CDR3-containing paired-end reads. The Mint cDNA synthesis kit, primed by a TRBC-specific oligonucleotide, was used to synthesize first-strand cDNA from all RNA. After uracil-DNA glycosylase treatment, a first 18-cycle PCR used universal primers M1SS and BC2_uni_R on all cDNA. In the source study's methods: For normalization, 1 million high-quality reads, each with a distinct molecular identifier, were randomly selected from each sample. Instead of being binned into consensus sequences, reads with shared molecular identifiers were discarded. CDR3 identification, clonotype clustering and error correction used MiTCR with a Q25 quality threshold and the strictest error-elimination algorithm. A nonparametric unseen species model using Euler transformation provided a lower-bound estimate of total TCR beta diversity. The raw public data were reprocessed by TCRdb itself: fastp quality trimming at Q25, MiXCR clonotype calling, in-frame beta chains only. Entries are consolidated by CDR3 protein sequence, retaining the most common genes and DNA. The V and J calls were not made by the authors but by TCRdb's processing. This sample gives 1.5 million to 2 million distinct CDR3 sequences in total; approximately 40% of them show up just once. Jointly, the top ten make up 23% of the sample.

Taken from cysteine to phenylalanine, the CDR3 has 15 residues. The retained sequence is limited to the CDR3, 45 bases, with the frame set at the first base. The V end loses 2 bases and the J end loses 1 base, and a stretch of 10 bases separates them. This sequence was found in a human donor in good health. The V and J segments used are TRBV12-3 or TRBV12-4 and TRBJ2-3; the best D guess is TRBD2, with 6 bases matching. Input material: blood. DNA sequence: TGTGCCAGCAGTTTAACGAGGGAGGGCACAGATACGCAGTATTTT. Translated, this gives CASSLTREGTDTQYF.